The 8 T cell receptor beta chains given below trace back to one sample, sequenced in a study of blood T cell repertoires in COVID-19. Here immunoSEQ multiplex PCR was the method, and the copy in TCRdb shows in-frame clones only, minus some. Of around 280,000 clones detected, around nine tenths appear once; the ten largest clones hold over 6%. The sample comprised PBMCs or T cells enriched from blood (not recorded which). These receptors originate from a woman aged 40 to 50 who had recovered from COVID-19.

The rearrangement uses TRBV6-5 and TRBJ2-3; D is unresolved. The CDR3 is 16 amino acids. V gave up 0 bases and J gave up 2 bases, with 12 bases separating them. Germline V CDR1 and CDR2: MNHEY, SVGAGI. CDR3 residues: CASSYSSGQNTDTQYF. The CDR3 nucleotides are TGTGCCAGCAGTTACTCGTCGGGTCAGAACACAGATACGCAGTATTTT.

This clone occurred once. J is TRBJ1-2 and V is TRBV20-1; perhaps TRBD1 as D (5 bases). Germline values: CDR1 DFQATT, CDR2 SNEGSKA (reference sequence). V shed 0 bases and J shed 8 bases, with 7 bases lying between them. This CDR3 has 11 amino acids. The CDR3 DNA is TGCAGTGCTAGAGAGGGGCACGGCTACACCTTC. Its protein product is CSAREGHGYTF.

The rearrangement links TRBV27 to TRBJ1-5, with 7 bases that match TRBD1. Trimming took 5 bases from V and 7 from J; bases not matched to a gene: 8. In germline, CDR1 is MNHEY, CDR2 SMNVEV (reference sequence). The CDR3 has 14 amino acids. CDR3 residues: CASSRGDSGQPQHF. CDR3 in DNA: TGTGCCAGCAGTAGGGGGGACAGTGGACAGCCCCAGCATTTT.

The rearrangement uses TRBV7-2 and TRBJ2-1, with TRBD2 matching over 10 bases. The V segment lost 3 bases and the J segment 9 bases; nucleotides outside the gene matches: 8. This CDR3 is built from 15 residues. The germline CDR1 and CDR2 sequences are SGHTA and FQGNSA. CDR3 nucleotide sequence: TGTGCCAGCAGCTTCGGGCTAGCGGGAGTAATTGAGCAGTTCTTC. Its protein product is CASSFGLAGVIEQFF.

V gene TRBV9 combines with J gene TRBJ1-3; D perhaps matches TRBD1 (6 bases). Trimming took 3 bases from V and 2 from J, leaving 15 bases between them. Germline CDR1 is SGDLS and CDR2 is YYNGEE. The length of the CDR3 is 16 residues. The CDR3 nucleotides read TGTGCCAGCAGCGCCGAGACAGGAACGCCTGGAAACACCATATATTTT. Translated: CASSAETGTPGNTIYF.

The rearrangement links TRBV15 to TRBJ2-1; 9 nucleotides match TRBD2. The junction had 4 bases not matched to a gene; V was cut back by 0 bases and J by 4 bases. This CDR3 contains 16 residues. From germline, CDR1 is LNHNV and CDR2 YYDKDF (reference sequence). The CDR3 protein is CATSRESSGTYNEQFF. CDR3 bases: TGTGCCACCAGCAGAGAGTCTAGCGGGACTTACAATGAGCAGTTCTTC.

The chain uses TRBV29-1 and TRBJ2-1, with a tentative D call TRBD2 (5 bases). The germline gives CDR1 SQVTM, CDR2 ANQGSEA. Trimming pared 5 bases from V and 0 bases from J, leaving 11 bases between. The CDR3 length is 14 residues. CDR3 residues: CSVSGTSSYNEQFF. The CDR3 nucleotides are TGCAGCGTTAGCGGTACGAGCTCCTACAATGAGCAGTTCTTC.

The J gene is TRBJ1-5, the V gene TRBV2, with D possibly matching TRBD1 (5 bases). Germline lookup yields CDR1 SNHLY and CDR2 FYNNEI. V lost 2 bases to trimming and J lost 6 bases, with 14 bases between them. The CDR3 totals 15 residues. The CDR3 region has the DNA TGTGCCAGCAGTGAATACCCCGGACAAGGTCAGCCCCAGCATTTT. It codes for CASSEYPGQGQPQHF.